A selection of T cell receptor beta chains follows, all from one sample in a study of cytomegalovirus exposure and HLA in healthy donors. Using immunoSEQ multiplex PCR, the repertoire was profiled, and TCRdb retains in-frame clones only, with some absent. Here the sample spans 210,000 or so clones, roughly 73% being singletons. Sample: PBMCs. Source of these receptors: a woman younger than 45 in good health and CMV-seropositive. Each CDR3 is given with its conserved first and last residue. Fields, in order: clone size, D gene, J gene, V gene, CDR3 DNA, CDR3 protein. The D gene is left open where the match is weak. Some rows have no size entry. The others give once, few or many, or a class for an expanded clone.

- | TRBD2 | TRBJ2-3 | TRBV28 | TGTGCCAGCAGCCAACCTAGCGGGAGTACCGGAGATACGCAGTATTTT | CASSQPSGSTGDTQYF
- | TRBD2 | TRBJ2-3 | TRBV2 | TGTGCCAGCAGTGATAAGCGGGGCGGAGATACGCAGTATTTT | CASSDKRGGDTQYF
- | TRBD1 | TRBJ2-3 | TRBV5-4 | TGTGCCAGCAACGGACAGGGGGGAGATACGCAGTATTTT | CASNGQGGDTQYF
once | TRBD2 | TRBJ2-5 | TRBV6-6 | TGTGCCAGCAGGCGGGGGGAAGAGACCCAGTACTTC | CASRRGEETQYF
once | TRBD2 | TRBJ2-7 | TRBV6-5 | TGTGCCAGCAGTTACACGGGACTAGCGGGGTTCTACGAGCAGTACTTC | CASSYTGLAGFYEQYF
- | - | TRBJ2-5 | TRBV30 | TGTGCCTGGACAGGGGGTGGAGGGTCGTACCAAGAGACCCAGTACTTC | CAWTGGGGSYQETQYF
- | - | TRBJ1-1 | TRBV28 | TGTGCCAGCAGTTCGCCCGGGACTCCCCGGGCTTTCTTT | CASSSPGTPRAFF
- | TRBD1 | TRBJ1-4 | TRBV29-1 | TGCAGCGTCCCAAAGGGCAGGGGGATGACTAATGAAAAACTGTTTTTT | CSVPKGRGMTNEKLFF
- | TRBD1 | TRBJ2-7 | TRBV5-1 | TGCGCCAGCAGCCCCGGGACAGCTCTCTCCTACGAGCAGTACTTC | CASSPGTALSYEQYF
- | TRBD1 | TRBJ2-7 | TRBV5-1 | TGCGCCAGCAGCTCTACAACAGGGGTCCCAACCTACGAGCAGTACTTC | CASSSTTGVPTYEQYF
- | - | TRBJ2-1 | TRBV28 | TGTGCCAGCAGCCAAAACACAGGGTATCCCAATGAGCAGTTCTTC | CASSQNTGYPNEQFF
- | TRBD1 | TRBJ1-2 | TRBV18 | TGTGCCAGCTCACCATCCGTGGGACAGGGAGGAGGCTATGGCTACACCTTC | CASSPSVGQGGGYGYTF
- | - | TRBJ1-1 | TRBV6-5 | TGTGCCAGCAGACGGGGCACTGAAGCTTTCTTT | CASRRGTEAFF
- | TRBD1 | TRBJ2-6 | TRBV19 | TGTGCCAGTAGTCAAGACAGGGCCTCTGGGGCCAACGTCCTGACTTTC | CASSQDRASGANVLTF
- | - | TRBJ1-2 | TRBV6-6 | TGTGCCAGCAGTTATGAGGACTATGGCTACACCTTC | CASSYEDYGYTF
- | TRBD1 | TRBJ1-1 | TRBV7-2 | TGTGCCAGCAGCTTAGGTGGAGGGGGCGCGGTGAGAGCTTTCTTT | CASSLGGGGAVRAFF
- | - | TRBJ1-6 | TRBV28 | TGTGCCAGCAGCCCGGTAAGGAGTACGAACCCATATAATTCACCCCTCCACTTT | CASSPVRSTNPYNSPLHF
- | - | TRBJ1-3 | TRBV30 | TGTGCCTGGAGATCACTGGGAGCTGGAAACACCATATATTTT | CAWRSLGAGNTIYF
- | - | TRBJ2-1 | TRBV6-4 | TGTGCCAGCAGTGCCCAGACAGGTACAGCAACCGAGCAGTTCTTC | CASSAQTGTATEQFF
- | - | TRBJ2-7 | TRBV7-9 | TGTGCCAGCAGCCCTGGAGCCTTTACGGGCTCCTACGAGCAGTACTTC | CASSPGAFTGSYEQYF
- | - | TRBJ2-1 | TRBV5-1 | TGCGCCAGCGAATGGGGAGGAACCAATGAGCAGTTCTTC | CASEWGGTNEQFF
- | - | TRBJ2-5 | TRBV6-5 | TGTGCCAGCAGTTATGAGGCAGGGGTGGAGACCCAGTACTTC | CASSYEAGVETQYF
once | - | TRBJ1-6 | TRBV19 | TGTGCCAGTAGTATCGGAGTGTCCTATAATTCACCCCTCCACTTT | CASSIGVSYNSPLHF
once | TRBD1 | TRBJ1-2 | TRBV5-6 | TGTGCCAGCAGCACAACCAGGGCAGGGGGATTGAGCTACACCTTC | CASSTTRAGGLSYTF
few | TRBD2 | TRBJ2-1 | TRBV27 | TGTGCCAGCAGTTTCCGACTTGAGCGGGACGTGGTAAATGAGCAGTTCTTC | CASSFRLERDVVNEQFF
- | - | TRBJ1-2 | TRBV28 | TGTGCCAGCAGTCCCCCCGGACTGATTCCCCATGGCTACACCTTC | CASSPPGLIPHGYTF
- | TRBD2 | TRBJ2-1 | TRBV18 | TGTGCCAGCTCACGTTCTAGCGGGGACTACAATGAGCAGTTCTTC | CASSRSSGDYNEQFF
- | TRBD1 | TRBJ2-1 | TRBV9 | TGTGCCAGCAGTGATCCGGACAGGGGCCTTTCCTACAATGAGCAGTTCTTC | CASSDPDRGLSYNEQFF
- | TRBD2 | TRBJ2-3 | TRBV9 | TGTGCCAGCAGCCCTAGGGGACTAGCGACAGATACGCAGTATTTT | CASSPRGLATDTQYF
- | TRBD1 | TRBJ1-2 | TRBV2 | TGTGCCAGGGCCGGGACAGGGCAAAGAGACGGCTACACCTTC | CARAGTGQRDGYTF
few | - | TRBJ1-2 | TRBV7-2 | TGTGCCAGCAGCTTAGGGGGTGGTCAGGGCCCTTATGGCTACACCTTC | CASSLGGGQGPYGYTF
- | TRBD1 | TRBJ2-7 | TRBV19 | TGTGCCAGTAGTAAATTCGGACCGGGACAGAGATTTTACGAGCAGTACTTC | CASSKFGPGQRFYEQYF
- | TRBD1 | TRBJ2-7 | TRBV7-9 | TGTGCCAGCAGCTTAGTAGGGACAGGGGTCTACGAGCAGTACTTC | CASSLVGTGVYEQYF
- | - | TRBJ2-3 | TRBV7-3 | TGTGCCAGCAGCTCGGCTCCCGTTGGGCCAGGGGATACGCAGTATTTT | CASSSAPVGPGDTQYF
- | - | TRBJ1-6 | TRBV6-5 | TGTGCCAGCAGGGCGGGAATGCGTTCACCCCTCCACTTT | CASRAGMRSPLHF
- | TRBD2 | TRBJ2-5 | TRBV30 | TGTGCCTGGGGACTAGCGGGGGGGTTGGAGACCCAGTACTTC | CAWGLAGGLETQYF
- | - | TRBJ2-2 | TRBV27 | TGTGCCAGCAGTTTACCAAGGGGCGGGGAGCTGTTTTTT | CASSLPRGGELFF
- | - | TRBJ1-2 | TRBV7-2 | TGTGCCAGCAGCTTAAGTACAGTTGGGAGTGGTGGTGGCTACACCTTC | CASSLSTVGSGGGYTF
- | TRBD1 | TRBJ2-7 | TRBV11-3 | TGTGCCAGCAGCTCAGGACAGGGGGCGATCTACGAGCAGTACTTC | CASSSGQGAIYEQYF
- | - | TRBJ1-4 | TRBV10-3 | TGTGCCATCAGTGAGTATGGCGGTGTAAAACTGTTTTTT | CAISEYGGVKLFF
- | TRBD2 | TRBJ2-5 | TRBV4-3 | TGCGCCAGCAGCCAGGACAAAACTAGCGGACCACAAGAGACCCAGTACTTC | CASSQDKTSGPQETQYF
- | TRBD1 | TRBJ2-7 | TRBV11-2 | TGTGCCAGCAGCTTAAATGGACAGGCTTCCTACGAGCAGTACTTC | CASSLNGQASYEQYF
- | TRBD1 | TRBJ1-6 | TRBV6-1 | TGTGCCAGCAGGGAGGGGGCTTCACCCCTCCACTTT | CASREGASPLHF
- | TRBD1 | TRBJ2-7 | TRBV19 | TGTGCCAGTAGGCCCACCCGGGACAGTCCCTACGAGCAGTACTTC | CASRPTRDSPYEQYF
- | TRBD1 | TRBJ1-1 | TRBV19 | TGTGCCAGTAGGAGAAGGGACAGGGGTTATGAAGCTTTCTTT | CASRRRDRGYEAFF
- | - | TRBJ1-1 | TRBV7-3 | TGTGCCAGCAGCGAACAGGGTAGGAACACTGAAGCTTTCTTT | CASSEQGRNTEAFF
once | TRBD2 | TRBJ2-1 | TRBV29-1 | TGCAGCGTTGACCGGGGGGACTCCTACAATGAGCAGTTCTTC | CSVDRGDSYNEQFF
- | TRBD1 | TRBJ1-2 | TRBV28 | TGTGCCAGCAGTGGATTCACTAGCCGGGACAGAAAATATGGCTACACCTTC | CASSGFTSRDRKYGYTF
few | TRBD1 | TRBJ2-7 | TRBV28 | TGTGCCAGCAGTTCCGGGACAGGTGTCTACGAGCAGTACTTC | CASSSGTGVYEQYF
few | - | TRBJ2-2 | TRBV28 | TGTGCCAGCAGCCCTTCAAGGCCAGGAGGGACCGGGGAGCTGTTTTTT | CASSPSRPGGTGELFF
- | TRBD2 | TRBJ2-3 | TRBV13 | TGTGCCAGCATCGAGGGACTAGCCTCAGATACGCAGTATTTT | CASIEGLASDTQYF
- | TRBD1 | TRBJ1-5 | TRBV2 | TGTGCCAGCAGTGAAGACCAGGGGGCGGGACAGCCCCAGCATTTT | CASSEDQGAGQPQHF
few | - | TRBJ2-5 | TRBV28 | TGTGCCAGCAGCCCCCGGACAGGCCATGGCGGGAGGAAGGAGACCCAGTACTTC | CASSPRTGHGGRKETQYF
- | TRBD1 | TRBJ1-1 | TRBV29-1 | TGCAGCGTTTCCCGGACAGGGACCTCAACTGAAGCTTTCTTT | CSVSRTGTSTEAFF
- | TRBD2 | TRBJ2-1 | TRBV7-7 | TGTGCTAGCTCCGGGGGGAATGAGCAGTTCTTC | CASSGGNEQFF
- | TRBD1 | TRBJ2-7 | TRBV6-5 | TGTGCCAGCAGCTACAGGGACAGGGGATACGAGCAGTACTTC | CASSYRDRGYEQYF
- | TRBD2 | TRBJ2-5 | TRBV25-1 | TGTGCCAGCAGTGAGGGAGGGTCATCCTGGGAGACCCAGTACTTC | CASSEGGSSWETQYF
- | TRBD1 | TRBJ1-4 | TRBV5-1 | TGCGCCAGCAGCTTGGGGACAGGGGGTAATGAAAAACTGTTTTTT | CASSLGTGGNEKLFF